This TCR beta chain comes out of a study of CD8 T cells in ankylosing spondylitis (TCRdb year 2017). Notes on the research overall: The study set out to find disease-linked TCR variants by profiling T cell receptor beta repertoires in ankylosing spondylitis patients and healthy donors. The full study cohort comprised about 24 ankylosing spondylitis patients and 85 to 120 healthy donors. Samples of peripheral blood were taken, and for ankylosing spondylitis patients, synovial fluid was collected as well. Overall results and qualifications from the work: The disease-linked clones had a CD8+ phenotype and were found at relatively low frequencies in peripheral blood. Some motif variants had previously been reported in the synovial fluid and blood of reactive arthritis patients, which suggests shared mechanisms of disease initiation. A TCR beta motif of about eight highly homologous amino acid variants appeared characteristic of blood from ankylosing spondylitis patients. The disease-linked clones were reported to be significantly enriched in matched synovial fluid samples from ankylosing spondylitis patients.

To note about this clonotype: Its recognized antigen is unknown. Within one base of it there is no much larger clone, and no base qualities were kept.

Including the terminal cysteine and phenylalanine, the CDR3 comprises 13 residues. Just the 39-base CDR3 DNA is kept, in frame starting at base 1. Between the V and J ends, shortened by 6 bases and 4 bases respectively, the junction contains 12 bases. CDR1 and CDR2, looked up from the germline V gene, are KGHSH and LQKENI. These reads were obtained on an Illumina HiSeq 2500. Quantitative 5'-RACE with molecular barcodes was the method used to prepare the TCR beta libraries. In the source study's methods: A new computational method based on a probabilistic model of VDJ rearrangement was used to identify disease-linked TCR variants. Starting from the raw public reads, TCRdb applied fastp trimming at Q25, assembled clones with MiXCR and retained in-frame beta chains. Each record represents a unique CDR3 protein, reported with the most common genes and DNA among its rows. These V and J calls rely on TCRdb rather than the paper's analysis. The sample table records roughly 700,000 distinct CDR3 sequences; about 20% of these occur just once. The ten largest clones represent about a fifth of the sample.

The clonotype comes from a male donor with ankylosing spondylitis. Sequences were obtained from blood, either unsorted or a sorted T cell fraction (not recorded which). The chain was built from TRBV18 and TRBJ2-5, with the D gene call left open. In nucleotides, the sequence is TGTGCCAGCTCGGGCGGTCAATCAGAGACCCAGTACTTC. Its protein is CASSGGQSETQYF. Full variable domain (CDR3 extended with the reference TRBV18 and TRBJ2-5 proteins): NAGVMQNPRHLVRRRGQEARLRCSPMKGHSHVYWYRQLPEEGLKFMVYLQKENIIDESGMPKERFSAEFPKEGPSILRIQQVVRGDSAAYFCASSGGQSETQYFGPGTRLLVL.